The clone carrying this T cell receptor (beta chain) was counted many times. Repertoires were generated with immunoSEQ multiplex PCR, while TCRdb's copy carries only in-frame clones and drops some. The sample records about 98,000 clones, 70% to 85% being singletons. The data were taken from a study of blood T cell repertoires in COVID-19. Study background: Samples of COVID-19 (acute and convalescent) were obtained from the United States, Italy and Spain. Sample material is recorded as cDNA or gDNA derived from T cells, B-cell-depleted T cells, or PBMCs.

V was clipped by 3 bases and J by 9 bases, with 8 bases between them. The CDR3 consists of 11 residues. Germline V gene sequence: CDR1 MGHDK, CDR2 SYGVNS. The sequencing input was peripheral blood. This receptor was obtained from a man aged 65-85 years with active or convalescent COVID-19. The J gene is TRBJ1-1, the V gene TRBV25-1, with a weak D call TRBD1 (6 bases). CDR3 protein: CASSETGQAFF. CDR3 sequence (DNA): TGTGCCAGCAGTGAGACAGGCCAAGCTTTCTTT. The full variable domain, in which reference TRBV25-1 and TRBJ1-1 provide the parts outside the CDR3, is EADIYQTPRYLVIGTGKKITLECSQTMGHDKMYWYQQDPGMELHLIHYSYGVNSTEKGDLSSESTVSRIRTEHFPLTLESARPSHTSQYLCASSETGQAFFGQGTRLTVV.